The 24 T cell receptor beta chains in this list originate from one sample, sequenced in a study of PD-1 blockade in classical Hodgkin lymphoma. Each patient experienced a relapse that followed autologous stem cell transplantation, and brentuximab vedotin exposure varied. It was by magnetic negative selection that CD4+ T cells were purified from thawed PBMCs. The data were produced by immunoSEQ multiplex PCR, yet TCRdb's version contains in-frame clones alone and is incomplete. The sample has 12,000 or so clones, approximately 79% seen once; the top ten hold 1.6%. Sequenced material: CD4+ T cells from blood, taken at baseline. These receptors came from a human donor with classical Hodgkin lymphoma.

V and J are TRBV6-5 and TRBJ1-5; no definite D call. Germline-derived CDR1 and CDR2 are MNHEY and SVGAGI. V was cut by 4 bases and J by 6 bases, with 13 bases left in between. This CDR3 is 14 amino acids long. The DNA of the CDR3 is TGTGCCAGCAGTTCTCCCTTCGTGGGTCAGCCCCAGCATTTT. Its protein is CASSSPFVGQPQHF.

The chain uses TRBV2 and TRBJ2-7; D is possibly TRBD2 (5 bases). Germline V gene sequence: CDR1 SNHLY, CDR2 FYNNEI. The CDR3 extends over 13 amino acids. V was shortened by 6 bases and J by 5 bases, with 14 bases between the two germline ends. The CDR3 DNA reads as TGTGCCAGCAGCTCCCGGACTCAGAACGAGCAGTACTTC. Its protein product is CASSSRTQNEQYF. The full variable domain, its missing parts supplied by reference TRBV2 and TRBJ2-7, is EPEVTQTPSHQVTQMGQEVILRCVPISNHLYFYWYRQILGQKVEFLVSFYNNEISEKSEIFDDQFSVERPDGSNFTLKIRSTKLEDSAMYFCASSSRTQNEQYFGPGTRLTVT.

The rearrangement joins TRBV27 to TRBJ2-1; D not resolved. The germline CDR1 and CDR2 sequences are MNHEY and SMNVEV (reference sequence). The CDR3 is 11 amino acids. V was shortened by 5 bases and J by 5 bases, with 4 bases between the two germline ends. CDR3 in DNA: TGTGCCAGCAGTCAAAACAATGAGCAGTTCTTC. Translation: CASSQNNEQFF.

This clone was found a few times. The chain links TRBV10-3 to TRBJ1-5; TRBD1 might be the D (5 bases). This CDR3 contains 13 residues. CDR1 is ENHRY, CDR2 SYGVKD, per germline. Trimming took off 2 bases at V and 9 bases at J, with 11 bases between the two ends. CDR3 nucleotide sequence: TGTGCCATCAGTGAGACTCAGGGCGGGCCCCAGCATTTT. It encodes CAISETQGGPQHF.

This clone appeared once. The chain joins TRBV29-1 to TRBJ2-1; 10 bases are a match to TRBD1. The CDR3 is 14 residues long. Per germline, CDR1 SQVTM and CDR2 ANQGSEA. The J segment lost 4 bases and the V segment lost 7 bases, leaving 7 bases of the junction unmatched. For the CDR3, the DNA is TGCAGCGACCCGGGACAGGGGAAGTACAATGAGCAGTTCTTC. It encodes CSDPGQGKYNEQFF.

The genes are TRBV10-3 and TRBJ2-7; D unclear. Trimming cost V 1 base and J 0 bases, with 7 bases left between them. The V gene's germline CDR1 is ENHRY and CDR2 SYGVKD. This CDR3 is 14 amino acids long. As DNA, the CDR3 is TGTGCCATCAGTGAGTATCAGAGCTCCTACGAGCAGTACTTC. Its translation is CAISEYQSSYEQYF.

The V gene is TRBV7-9, the J gene TRBJ2-3, with 8 nucleotides matching TRBD2. The CDR3 length is 15 residues. V lost 5 bases, J lost 3 bases, and 7 bases stayed unmatched. CDR1 is SEHNR and CDR2 is FQNEAQ in the germline V gene (reference sequence). In DNA, the CDR3 is TGTGCCAGCAGCCCCTGGACTAGCAGGACAGATACGCAGTATTTT. Protein: CASSPWTSRTDTQYF.

The V and J genes are TRBV7-2 and TRBJ2-7; possibly TRBD1 for D (6 bases). The germline V gene has CDR1 SGHTA and CDR2 FQGNSA. Trimming removed 6 bases at V and 2 bases at J, with 14 bases between. The CDR3 extends over 14 amino acids. CDR3 DNA sequence: TGTGCCAGCAGACTAATCAGGGGAACCTACGAGCAGTACTTC. This gives the protein CASRLIRGTYEQYF.

The sample holds a few counts of this clone. The V gene is TRBV6-1, the J gene TRBJ2-5; D is unresolved. This CDR3 contains 15 residues. V was pared by 2 bases and J by 5 bases, with 15 bases between. From germline, CDR1 is MNHNS and CDR2 SASEGT. The CDR3 coding sequence is TGTGCCAGCAGTGAACAGCCCTCAGCCAGGGAGACCCAGTACTTC. This gives the protein CASSEQPSARETQYF.

The CDR3 here is CAAGEGIGTDTQYF. The CDR3 coding sequence is TGTGCCGCCGGGGAAGGAATTGGCACAGATACGCAGTATTTT. V usage is TRBV18 and J usage is TRBJ2-3, with D maybe TRBD2 (5 bases). This CDR3 is 14 amino acids long. V lost 11 bases, J lost 1 base, and 16 bases lay in between. The germline gives CDR1 KGHSH, CDR2 LQKENI.

This rearrangement joins TRBV28 to TRBJ1-3, with D unclear. The CDR3 length is 15 residues. Germline V CDR1 and CDR2: MDHEN, SYDVKM. The V end was cut by 5 bases, the J end by 1 base, with 12 bases between. This chain's CDR3 is CASSLRRVSGNTIYF. CDR3 sequence (DNA): TGTGCCAGCAGTCTAAGAAGAGTATCTGGAAACACCATATATTTT.

This clone was counted a single time. The genes are TRBV4-3 and TRBJ1-6; no definite D call. CDR1 and CDR2 from the germline V gene are LGHNA and YSLEER. This CDR3 contains 14 residues. V gave up 4 bases and J gave up 7 bases, with 11 bases separating them. CDR3 coding DNA: TGCGCCAGCAGCCTCAACCAACACAATTCACCCCTCCACTTT. This codes for CASSLNQHNSPLHF.

V gene TRBV5-8 combines with J gene TRBJ2-5; D may be TRBD2 (7 bases). Per the germline V gene, CDR1 is SGHTS and CDR2 is YDEGEE. The CDR3 sequence is 16 residues long. The V and J ends lost 4 bases and 3 bases respectively, with 19 bases between them. The CDR3 loop is CASSLGLGGAEETQYF. DNA for the CDR3: TGTGCCAGCAGCCTTGGCTTAGGGGGGGCCGAAGAGACCCAGTACTTC.

The chain joins TRBV7-9 to TRBJ1-6; D gene unclear. In germline, CDR1 is SEHNR, CDR2 FQNEAQ (reference sequence). V was pared by 2 bases and J by 6 bases, with 8 bases between. The CDR3 contains 14 residues. CDR3 loop: CASSLWRVNSPLHF. CDR3 bases: TGTGCCAGCAGCTTATGGAGGGTTAATTCACCCCTCCACTTT. Combining the CDR3 with reference TRBV7-9 and TRBJ1-6 gives the whole variable domain DTGVSQNPRHKITKRGQNVTFRCDPISEHNRLYWYRQTLGQGPEFLTYFQNEAQLEKSRLLSDRFSAERPKGSFSTLEIQRTEQGDSAMYLCASSLWRVNSPLHFGNGTRLTVT.

The chain is built from TRBV9 and TRBJ2-1; possibly TRBD2 for D (7 bases). This CDR3 region has 16 residues. The germline V and J ends were trimmed by 0 bases and 6 bases, with 16 bases remaining between them. Germline-derived CDR1 and CDR2 are SGDLS and YYNGEE. As DNA, the CDR3 is TGTGCCAGCAGCGTAGGTGGGGGGGCGATCTCCAATGAGCAGTTCTTC. It translates to CASSVGGGAISNEQFF.

This chain joins TRBV11-2 and TRBJ2-1; possible D gene TRBD2, 6 bases. The V gene's germline CDR1 is SGHAT and CDR2 FQNNGV. V lost 4 bases and J 4 bases, leaving 14 bases between the germline ends. The CDR3 totals 15 residues. The CDR3 DNA follows: TGTGCCAGCAGCTGGGGACTCGGAGATTACAATGAGCAGTTCTTC. Protein: CASSWGLGDYNEQFF. Filled out from reference TRBV11-2 and TRBJ2-1, the complete variable domain reads EAGVAQSPRYKIIEKRQSVAFWCNPISGHATLYWYQQILGQGPKLLIQFQNNGVVDDSQLPKDRFSAERLKGVDSTLKIQPAKLEDSAVYLCASSWGLGDYNEQFFGPGTRLTVL.

The V call is TRBV2, the J call TRBJ2-7; D may be TRBD2 (5 bases). V was trimmed by 8 bases and J by 3 bases, leaving 14 bases between them. The CDR3 covers 13 residues. Germline assignment: CDR1 SNHLY and CDR2 FYNNEI. The CDR3: CASEGVGSYEQYF. The CDR3 bases are TGTGCCAGCGAGGGTGTAGGGAGCTACGAGCAGTACTTC. Using reference TRBV2 and TRBJ2-7 for the parts outside the CDR3, the full variable domain is EPEVTQTPSHQVTQMGQEVILRCVPISNHLYFYWYRQILGQKVEFLVSFYNNEISEKSEIFDDQFSVERPDGSNFTLKIRSTKLEDSAMYFCASEGVGSYEQYFGPGTRLTVT.

CDR3 protein: CAISVRAGGPDTGELFF. The CDR3 DNA sequence: TGTGCCATCAGTGTTCGAGCGGGGGGGCCGGACACCGGGGAGCTGTTTTTT. This chain links TRBV10-3 with TRBJ2-2, with TRBD2 matching over 10 bases. After removal of 4 bases from V and 3 bases from J, the junction contained 8 bases not matched to a gene. This CDR3 contains 17 residues. Germline V gives CDR1 ENHRY, CDR2 SYGVKD.

This sequence joins TRBV28 and TRBJ1-5; TRBD1 agrees at 9 bases. V shed 4 bases, J shed 3 bases, and the junction held 7 bases outside the gene matches. The CDR3 covers 16 residues. From germline, CDR1 is MDHEN and CDR2 SYDVKM. The CDR3 DNA sequence: TGTGCCAGCAGTTCACCATGGACAGGGGTCAATCAGCCCCAGCATTTT. As protein: CASSSPWTGVNQPQHF.

This chain connects TRBV6-5 to TRBJ1-1; 10 nucleotides line up with TRBD1. CDR1 is MNHEY and CDR2 is SVGAGI in the germline V gene. The junction had 5 bases not matched to a gene; V was cut back by 1 base and J by 6 bases. The CDR3 sequence is 15 residues long. CDR3 sequence: CASSYLVGQGAEAFF. In DNA, the CDR3 is TGTGCCAGCAGTTACTTAGTCGGACAGGGGGCTGAAGCTTTCTTT.

As to this clone: This sample also contains other DNA sequences that code for the same CDR3. The chain has TRBV5-1 and TRBJ2-7; TRBD1 might be the D (5 bases). Germline CDR1 is SGHRS and CDR2 is YFSETQ. V was clipped by 0 bases and J by 5 bases, with 9 bases between them. There are 13 residues in the CDR3. The CDR3 bases are TGCGCCAGCAGCTTGGTTCAGGGTCACGAGCAGTACTTC. The encoded protein is CASSLVQGHEQYF. Full variable domain (rest looked up from reference TRBV5-1 and TRBJ2-7): KAGVTQTPRYLIKTRGQQVTLSCSPISGHRSVSWYQQTPGQGLQFLFEYFSETQRNKGNFPGRFSGRQFSNSRSEMNVSTLELGDSALYLCASSLVQGHEQYFGPGTRLTVT.

V is TRBV2 and J is TRBJ2-1, with 10 positions matching TRBD2. The CDR3 is 14 amino acids. V dropped 1 base and J dropped 6; count of bases not matched to a gene: 0. The germline V gene has CDR1 SNHLY and CDR2 FYNNEI. CDR3 nucleotides: TGTGCCAGCAGTGAAGGGACTAGCGGCAATGAGCAGTTCTTC. It is translated as CASSEGTSGNEQFF.

The chain uses TRBV7-6 and TRBJ1-4, with a possible D match to TRBD1 (5 bases). CDR1 is SGHVS, CDR2 FNYEAQ, per germline. This CDR3 has 16 amino acids. With 5 bases removed from V and 4 bases from J, the gap between germline ends came to 17 bases. The chain's CDR3 is CASSPHLTDFNEKLFF. In nucleotides, the CDR3 is TGTGCCAGCAGCCCACACTTGACAGATTTTAATGAAAAACTGTTTTTT.

This clone was recorded once. This chain joins TRBV2 and TRBJ1-5; D is unresolved. Trimming stripped 4 bases from V and 0 bases from J, with 10 bases between. The V gene's germline CDR1 is SNHLY and CDR2 FYNNEI. The CDR3 covers 15 residues. The CDR3 sequence is CASSGTANSNQPQHF. The CDR3 DNA reads as TGTGCCAGCAGTGGGACGGCAAATAGCAATCAGCCCCAGCATTTT.